Listed here are 16 T cell receptor beta chains from one sample, sequenced in a study of T cell clonality in common variable immunodeficiency. Repertoires were generated with immunoSEQ multiplex PCR, while TCRdb's copy carries only in-frame clones and drops some. The table lists 40,000 to 55,000 clones, with no singletons. Sequencing used peripheral blood mononuclear cells. These receptors came from a person between 18 and 75 years old in good health.

This clone was counted at least ten times. The chain's CDR3 is CASSPGGAQGEKLFF. Incomplete CDR3 DNA: TGTGCCAGCTCACCAGGCGGGGCCCAGGGCGAAAAA. The genes are TRBV18 and TRBJ1-4, with D possibly being TRBD1 (5 bases). The missing CDR3 end, 3 residues past where the read stops, is filled in from the germline J gene. V lost 2 bases and J 8 bases, leaving 15 bases between the germline ends. CDR3 length: 15 amino acids. Germline V gene data show CDR1 as KGHSH and CDR2 as LQKENI.

Turning to this clone: The sequenced fragment ends 3 residues before the CDR3 boundary, so the rest is inferred from the germline J gene. The genes are TRBV7-9 and TRBJ1-3; D unclear. This CDR3 comprises 15 residues. CDR1 and CDR2 (germline): SEHNR, FQNEAQ (reference sequence). Trimming stripped 5 bases from V and 2 bases from J, with 13 bases between. Incomplete CDR3 DNA: TGTGCCAGCAGCCCCGGGCCCGGGGCTGGAAACACC. This gives the protein CASSPGPGAGNT. The full CDR3 reads CASSPGPGAGNTIYF.

The sample holds many counts of this clone. The read ends 3 residues shy of where the CDR3 ends; the end is completed using the germline J gene. V is TRBV30 and J is TRBJ2-7; the D gene could be TRBD1 or TRBD2 (6 bases each). V was shortened by 3 bases and J by 6 bases, with 15 bases between the two germline ends. The germline V gene encodes CDR1 GTSNPN and CDR2 SVGIG (reference sequence). The CDR3 sequence is 13 residues long. The CDR3 sequence is CAWRVQGRSEQYF. The covered CDR3 bases are TGTGCCTGGAGGGTCCAGGGGAGGTCCGAG.

The sample holds many counts of this clone. The sequence runs out 3 residues before the end of the CDR3; the remainder is reconstructed from the germline J gene. The rearrangement uses TRBV7-4 and TRBJ2-4, with 12 bases identical to TRBD2. The junction had 5 bases not matched to a gene; V was cut back by 5 bases and J by 3 bases. This CDR3 spans 16 amino acids. Germline loops: CDR1 SGHVT, CDR2 SQSDAQ. CDR3 bases read: TGTGCCAGCAGCGCCCGGACTAGCGGGGACAAAAACATT. Translating gives CASSARTSGDKNI. The entire CDR3 protein is CASSARTSGDKNIQYF.

This clone was found many times. From the germline J gene comes the end of the CDR3, since the read stops 3 residues before it. This chain links TRBV7-9 with TRBJ1-3, with D unresolved. CDR1 SEHNR and CDR2 FQNEAQ come from the germline V gene (reference sequence). V lost 4 bases, J lost 9 bases, and 10 bases lay in between. The CDR3 totals 12 residues. CDR3 residues: CASSSGTGTIYF. The sequenced part of the CDR3 DNA is TGTGCCAGCAGCTCCGGTACGGGCACC.

This clone appeared many times. The CDR3 loop reads CSARDPMGFEQYF. The CDR3 DNA, read in part, is TGCAGTGCTAGAGATCCGATGGGCTTCGAG. The chain carries TRBV20-1 and TRBJ2-7, with no clear D. The CDR3 end lies 3 residues beyond the end of the read and is filled in from the germline J gene. The CDR3 consists of 13 residues. The germline V gene has CDR1 DFQATT and CDR2 SNEGSKA (reference sequence). Trimming removed 0 bases from V and 6 bases from J, with 12 bases in between.

This clone occurred many times. The observed sequence ends 3 residues before the CDR3 terminus, with the missing tail filled in from the germline J gene. The chain employs TRBV20-1 and TRBJ1-5; D call uncertain. In germline, CDR1 is DFQATT, CDR2 SNEGSKA (reference sequence). The V end was cut by 4 bases, the J end by 0 bases, with 19 bases between. This CDR3 is 17 amino acids long. The chain's CDR3 is CSAIGVYRSVSNQPQHF. The part of the CDR3 DNA that was read is TGCAGTGCTATTGGGGTCTACCGTAGCGTTAGCAATCAGCCC.

This clone came up many times. The read ends 3 residues before the CDR3 terminus; that terminus is restored from the germline J gene. This chain uses TRBV20-1 with TRBJ1-1; 7 bases line up with TRBD1. Germline trimming cut 0 bases from V and 6 bases from J; bases unmatched to any gene: 7. The germline gives CDR1 DFQATT, CDR2 SNEGSKA (reference sequence). The CDR3 totals 14 residues. CDR3 region: CSARDPRTGPEAFF. The sequenced part of the CDR3 DNA is TGCAGTGCTAGAGATCCACGGACAGGTCCTGAA.

This clone was recorded a few times. The CDR3 extends 3 residues past the end of the read, so its final part is completed from the germline J gene. This rearrangement joins TRBV7-2 to TRBJ1-1; D gene uncertain. Germline CDR1 and CDR2: SGHTA and FQGNSA. This CDR3 contains 13 residues. V was trimmed by 2 bases and J by 1 base, leaving 5 bases between them. CDR3 bases read: TGTGCCAGCAGCTTACACAAGAACACTGAA. It is translated as CASSLHKNTE. The entire CDR3 reads CASSLHKNTEAFF.

A word on this clone: Read sequence stops 3 residues before the CDR3 end, and the germline J gene provides the missing end. V usage is TRBV2 and J usage is TRBJ1-2, with unresolved D. The germline V gene encodes CDR1 SNHLY and CDR2 FYNNEI. The CDR3 totals 14 residues. The germline V and J ends were trimmed by 1 base and 4 bases, with 10 bases remaining between them. The sequenced CDR3 bases are TGTGCCAGCAGTGAAGACAGCCGCTTCTATGGC. It is translated as CASSEDSRFYG. The whole CDR3 protein reads CASSEDSRFYGYTF.

This clone was picked up a small number of times. The CDR3 extends 3 residues past the end of the read, so its final part is completed from the germline J gene. The V gene is TRBV7-6, the J gene TRBJ1-1; 8 positions match TRBD1. The CDR3 spans 16 residues. After removal of 5 bases from V and 4 bases from J, the junction contained 12 bases not matched to a gene. Germline V gene lookup returns CDR1 SGHVS and CDR2 FNYEAQ. The CDR3 loop is CASSLTQGGRGTEAFF. The sequenced CDR3 bases are TGTGCCAGCAGCCTAACACAGGGGGGGCGAGGCACTGAA.

This clone was seen many times. The sequence runs out 3 residues before the end of the CDR3; the remainder is reconstructed from the germline J gene. The chain carries TRBV5-4 and TRBJ1-2; D is perhaps TRBD1 (6 bases). The CDR3 has 13 amino acids. The ends were cut back, 1 base at V and 4 bases at J, with 8 bases in the middle. Germline V gene data show CDR1 as SGHNT and CDR2 as YYREEE (reference sequence). This CDR3 is CASSLQGGYGYTF. Partial CDR3 DNA: TGTGCCAGCAGCTTGCAAGGGGGCTATGGC. Based on the CDR3 plus reference TRBV5-4 and TRBJ1-2, the full variable domain is ETGVTQSPTHLIKTRGQQVTLRCSSQSGHNTVSWYQQALGQGPQFIFQYYREEENGRGNFPPRFSGLQFPNYSSELNVNALELDDSALYLCASSLQGGYGYTFGSGTRLTVV.

This clone has at least ten counts. The read halts 3 residues ahead of the CDR3 end, with the missing end drawn from the germline J gene. V is TRBV28 and J is TRBJ2-4; D gene ambiguous. V was trimmed by 6 bases and J by 3 bases, leaving 15 bases between them. The V gene's germline CDR1 is MDHEN and CDR2 SYDVKM. The CDR3 consists of 15 residues. The DNA read from the CDR3 is TGTGCCAGCAGCCCCCCACGAGCAGGCAAAAACATT. Encoded protein: CASSPPRAGKNI. The entire CDR3 protein is CASSPPRAGKNIQYF. Complete variable domain (other parts from reference TRBV28 and TRBJ2-4): DVKVTQSSRYLVKRTGEKVFLECVQDMDHENMFWYRQDPGLGLRLIYFSYDVKMKEKGDIPEGYSVSREKKERFSLILESASTNQTSMYLCASSPPRAGKNIQYFGAGTRLSVL.

This clone was found many times. The read terminates 3 residues before the CDR3 end, so the remaining end is supplied by the germline J gene. This chain uses TRBV5-1 with TRBJ2-7; a possible D gene is TRBD1 (8 bases). Trimming stripped 3 bases from V and 3 bases from J, with 16 bases between. CDR1 is SGHRS, CDR2 YFSETQ, per germline. The CDR3 loop spans 15 amino acids. Partial CDR3 DNA: TGCGCCAGCAGCTCCGGGGGGACAGGCAACTACGAG. It encodes CASSSGGTGNYE. In full, the CDR3 reads CASSSGGTGNYEQYF. The entire variable domain, with the rest obtained from reference TRBV5-1 and TRBJ2-7, is as follows: KAGVTQTPRYLIKTRGQQVTLSCSPISGHRSVSWYQQTPGQGLQFLFEYFSETQRNKGNFPGRFSGRQFSNSRSEMNVSTLELGDSALYLCASSSGGTGNYEQYFGPGTRLTVT.

This clone has more than one count but fewer than ten. The observed sequence ends 3 residues before the CDR3 terminus, with the missing tail filled in from the germline J gene. J is TRBJ2-7 and V is TRBV7-9; a weak D match, TRBD1 (6 bases). Germline CDR1 is SEHNR and CDR2 is FQNEAQ (reference sequence). This CDR3 comprises 14 residues. V was cut by 2 bases and J by 0 bases, with 8 bases left in between. CDR3 amino acids: CASSLQGSSYEQYF. The sequenced part of the CDR3 DNA is TGTGCCAGCAGCTTACAGGGGAGCTCCTACGAG.

This clone was observed many times. The read ends 3 residues early relative to the CDR3; the germline J gene fills the gap. The chain uses TRBV7-9 and TRBJ1-6; perhaps TRBD1 as D (5 bases). V lost 5 bases and J 9 bases, leaving 14 bases between the germline ends. CDR1 is SEHNR and CDR2 is FQNEAQ in the germline V gene (reference sequence). The CDR3 is 14 amino acids. This CDR3 is CASSLLRGTSPLHF. CDR3 DNA (partial): TGTGCCAGCAGCCTCCTCCGGGGGACTTCACCC. Based on the CDR3 plus reference TRBV7-9 and TRBJ1-6, the full variable domain is DTGVSQNPRHKITKRGQNVTFRCDPISEHNRLYWYRQTLGQGPEFLTYFQNEAQLEKSRLLSDRFSAERPKGSFSTLEIQRTEQGDSAMYLCASSLLRGTSPLHFGNGTRLTVT.